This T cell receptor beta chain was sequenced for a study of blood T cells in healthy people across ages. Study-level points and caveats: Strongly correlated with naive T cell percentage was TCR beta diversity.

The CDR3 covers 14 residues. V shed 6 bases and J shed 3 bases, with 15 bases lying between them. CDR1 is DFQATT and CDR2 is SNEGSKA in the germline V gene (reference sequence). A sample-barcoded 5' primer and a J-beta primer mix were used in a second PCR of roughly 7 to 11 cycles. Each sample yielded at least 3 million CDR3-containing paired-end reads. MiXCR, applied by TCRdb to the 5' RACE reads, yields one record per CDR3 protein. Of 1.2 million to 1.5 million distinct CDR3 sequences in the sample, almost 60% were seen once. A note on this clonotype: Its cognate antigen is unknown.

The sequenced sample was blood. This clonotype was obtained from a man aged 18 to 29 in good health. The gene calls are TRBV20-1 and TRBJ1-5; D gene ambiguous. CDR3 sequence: CSAQADGFNQPQHF. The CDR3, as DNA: TGCAGTGCCCAAGCCGACGGATTCAATCAGCCCCAGCATTTT.